This T cell receptor beta chain derives from a study of blood T cell repertoires in COVID-19. This clone came up a few times. At the DNA level, this CDR3 is encoded by other sequences in the same sample as well. Germline CDR1 and CDR2: LGHDT and YNNKEL (reference sequence). Trimming stripped 4 bases from V and 8 bases from J, with 9 bases between. CDR3 length equals 13 residues. Assay used: immunoSEQ multiplex PCR; TCRdb lists only in-frame clones, some missing. The sample includes around 160,000 clones, 78% of them seen just once. This chain joins TRBV3-1 (or the pseudogene TRBV3-2) and TRBJ1-6; D uncertain. The receptor comes from an elderly woman with acute or convalescent COVID-19. The sequenced material came from peripheral blood. CDR3 nucleotides: TGTGCCAGCAGCCCAGGTTCTGATTCACCCCTCCACTTT. Its protein is CASSPGSDSPLHF.